Presented here are 27 T cell receptor beta chains from one specimen sequenced in a study of Graves' ophthalmopathy and Graves' hyperthyroidism. RNA transcripts provided the template for amplifying TCR beta CDR3 regions. An opening RT-PCR round employed HTBI primers and preceded a second-round multiplex PCR. Using its own MiXCR run on the multiplex PCR reads, TCRdb lists one record per CDR3 protein. The data contain over a million distinct CDR3 sequences, around a third of them singletons. The sample taken for sequencing was peripheral blood or thyroid tissue (not recorded which). The receptors were gathered from an adult man with Graves' hyperthyroidism.

The rearrangement uses TRBV10-3 and TRBJ1-4; D is unresolved. CDR3 length: 16 residues. Germline V gene sequence: CDR1 ENHRY, CDR2 SYGVKD. Between the trimmed V and J ends, which lost 6 bases and 0 bases, there was a span of 14 bases. CDR3 sequence reads: CAIREGRTATNEKLFF. In nucleotides, the CDR3 is TGTGCCATCAGAGAAGGACGTACAGCAACTAATGAAAAACTGTTTTTT.

This chain links TRBV7-2 with TRBJ2-5, with D perhaps matching TRBD1 (6 bases). Germline CDR1 reads SGHTA; CDR2 reads FQGNSA. The CDR3 is made up of 15 amino acids. V was clipped by 5 bases and J by 5 bases, with 18 bases between them. The CDR3 nucleotides are TGTGCCAGCAGCCCCGGGACAAAATCGGGGGAGACCCAGTACTTC. Protein: CASSPGTKSGETQYF.

The rearrangement links TRBV20-1 to TRBJ1-5; D is ambiguous. This CDR3 region has 14 residues. The V gene lost 4 bases and the J gene lost 3 bases, with 13 bases spanning the gap. Germline CDR1 reads DFQATT; CDR2 reads SNEGSKA (reference sequence). The CDR3 nucleotides are TGCAGTGCTATCCGGACGCTGATCAATCAGCCCCAGCATTTT. Translation: CSAIRTLINQPQHF.

V usage is TRBV5-1 and J usage is TRBJ1-2, with D maybe TRBD1 (5 bases). V was cut by 4 bases and J by 8 bases, with 9 bases left in between. The germline V gene encodes CDR1 SGHRS and CDR2 YFSETQ. The CDR3 spans 11 residues. The CDR3: CASSGAGGYTF. CDR3 DNA: TGCGCCAGCAGCGGGGCCGGGGGCTACACCTTC.

This clonotype has a handful of counts. The rearrangement uses TRBV20-1 and TRBJ2-7, with TRBD1 as a possible D gene (5 bases). There are 13 residues in the CDR3. Germline assignment: CDR1 DFQATT and CDR2 SNEGSKA (reference sequence). V lost 3 bases to trimming and J lost 2 bases, with 11 bases between them. The CDR3 protein is CSASKGSPYEQYF. The CDR3 nucleotides are TGCAGTGCTAGCAAGGGGTCCCCCTACGAGCAGTACTTC.

This clonotype has a handful of counts. Being one base from a much bigger clone, this may be a read error. The chain recombines TRBV7-2 with TRBJ1-1, with D uncertain. V was cut by 11 bases and J by 0 bases, with 13 bases left in between. This CDR3 region has 13 residues. Germline V gene sequence: CDR1 SGHTA, CDR2 FQGNSA. CDR3: CAGGSYMNTEAFF. CDR3 coding DNA: TGTGCCGGCGGCAGTTATATGAACACTGAAGCTTTCTTT.

At least ten counts were recorded for this clonotype. The rearrangement links TRBV19 to TRBJ2-7; D is unclear. The CDR3 sequence is 14 residues long. CDR1 and CDR2 (germline): LNHDA, SQIVND (reference sequence). V was pared by 3 bases and J by 3 bases, with 12 bases between. CDR3 coding DNA: TGTGCCAGTAGTATTACCAGGACCCACTACGAGCAGTACTTC. It is translated as CASSITRTHYEQYF.

CDR3 sequence (DNA): TGCAGCGTCCTGAACAGGGTTGGCACTGAAGCTTTCTTT. Translated: CSVLNRVGTEAFF. The J gene is TRBJ1-1, the V gene TRBV29-1; perhaps TRBD1 as D (6 bases). This CDR3 contains 13 residues. Trimming shortened V by 6 bases and J by 4 bases, and 15 bases separated the two germline ends. Looked up from germline, CDR1 is SQVTM and CDR2 is ANQGSEA.

In this sample, this clonotype turned up many times. J is TRBJ2-2 and V is TRBV5-8, with 9 positions matching TRBD1. The V and J ends lost 4 bases and 6 bases, in that order; junction bases with no gene match: 4. The CDR3 is 14 residues long. The V gene's germline CDR1 is SGHTS and CDR2 YDEGEE. In nucleotides, the CDR3 is TGTGCCAGCAGCATGACAGGGGGTGCCGGGGAGCTGTTTTTT. Translation gives CASSMTGGAGELFF.

This clonotype has a count of ten or more. V and J are TRBV12-3 or TRBV12-4 and TRBJ1-5; 9 bases line up with TRBD1. The V segment lost 4 bases and the J segment 2 bases; nucleotides outside the gene matches: 3. The CDR3 contains 15 residues. This CDR3 reads CASSSRTGGNQPQHF. The CDR3 DNA sequence: TGTGCCAGCAGTTCCCGGACAGGGGGCAATCAGCCCCAGCATTTT.

This clonotype was seen only a few times. This chain connects TRBV12-3 or TRBV12-4 to TRBJ2-7; 10 bases agree with TRBD2. V was pared by 4 bases and J by 3 bases, with 6 bases of the junction left unmatched. The CDR3 covers 15 residues. The CDR3, as DNA: TGTGCCAGCAGTTCTAGGACTAGCGGAATCTACGAGCAGTACTTC. Residues: CASSSRTSGIYEQYF.

This clonotype was detected only a few times. The rearrangement links TRBV4-1 to TRBJ2-5, with 8 bases fitting TRBD2. The V segment lost 4 bases and the J segment 5 bases; nucleotides outside the gene matches: 9. CDR3 size: 15 residues. Germline values: CDR1 MGHRA, CDR2 YSYEKL. The DNA for the CDR3 is TGCGCCAGCAGCCTGAGATCTAGCGGGTGGGAGACCCAGTACTTC. Its protein product is CASSLRSSGWETQYF.

This clonotype was observed a few times. The chain joins TRBV4-2 to TRBJ2-7; no clear D gene. The CDR3 contains 13 residues. Germline assignment: CDR1 LGHNA and CDR2 YNFKEQ. Trimming cost V 0 bases and J 6 bases, with 9 bases left between them. CDR3 coding DNA: TGTGCCAGCAGCCAAGATTTACAGCCCGAGCAGTACTTC. This codes for CASSQDLQPEQYF.

The chain has TRBV25-1 and TRBJ2-5; D remains unclear. Germline CDR1 reads MGHDK; CDR2 reads SYGVNS. The CDR3 covers 13 residues. V lost 0 bases, J lost 4 bases, and 6 bases lay in between. In nucleotides, the CDR3 is TGTGCCAGCAGTGAATATGGCCGAGAGACCCAGTACTTC. Its translation is CASSEYGRETQYF. The complete variable domain, with remaining parts taken from reference TRBV25-1 and TRBJ2-5, reads EADIYQTPRYLVIGTGKKITLECSQTMGHDKMYWYQQDPGMELHLIHYSYGVNSTEKGDLSSESTVSRIRTEHFPLTLESARPSHTSQYLCASSEYGRETQYFGPGTRLLVL.

This clonotype was seen only a few times. The CDR3 loop is CASSLTGSEVYEQYF. The CDR3 nucleotides read TGCGCCAGCAGCTTGACAGGGTCGGAAGTCTACGAGCAGTACTTC. The genes are TRBV5-1 and TRBJ2-7, with a possible D match to TRBD1 (6 bases). This CDR3 comprises 15 residues. V gave up 1 base and J gave up 3 bases, with 14 bases separating them. Germline V lookup: CDR1 SGHRS, CDR2 YFSETQ.

In its sample, this clonotype was seen once. The chain has TRBV27 and TRBJ1-2, with 9 bases aligning to TRBD1. CDR1 is MNHEY and CDR2 is SMNVEV in the germline V gene (reference sequence). The CDR3 covers 15 residues. J was trimmed by 6 bases and V by 5 bases; bases with no gene match: 10. CDR3 in amino acids: CASSQLGDREDGYTF. The CDR3 coding sequence is TGTGCCAGCAGTCAACTCGGGGACAGGGAGGATGGCTACACCTTC.

This clonotype occurred many times. V is TRBV20-1 and J is TRBJ1-1, with TRBD1 as a possible D gene (6 bases). This CDR3 spans 13 amino acids. V lost 6 bases, J lost 1 base, and 12 bases lay in between. Germline CDR1 reads DFQATT; CDR2 reads SNEGSKA (reference sequence). Here the CDR3 reads CSARDIRNTEAFF. For the CDR3, the DNA is TGCAGTGCCCGGGACATTCGGAACACTGAAGCTTTCTTT.

The chain uses TRBV2 and TRBJ2-3; 8 nucleotides agree with TRBD1. Germline V gene data show CDR1 as SNHLY and CDR2 as FYNNEI. Unmatched junction bases numbered 7, after V lost 5 bases and J lost 6 bases. The CDR3 runs to 14 residues. CDR3 sequence: CASSPGQVVDTQYF. In nucleotides, the CDR3 is TGTGCCAGCAGTCCGGGACAGGTCGTGGATACGCAGTATTTT. Complete variable domain (other parts from reference TRBV2 and TRBJ2-3): EPEVTQTPSHQVTQMGQEVILRCVPISNHLYFYWYRQILGQKVEFLVSFYNNEISEKSEIFDDQFSVERPDGSNFTLKIRSTKLEDSAMYFCASSPGQVVDTQYFGPGTRLTVL.

This chain joins TRBV30 and TRBJ1-2; 7 positions agree with TRBD1. Germline CDR1 and CDR2: GTSNPN and SVGIG (reference sequence). This CDR3 is 15 amino acids long. With 0 bases clipped from V and 0 bases from J, the junction kept 4 bases outside the gene matches. The CDR3 region is CAWSVRGTANYGYTF. CDR3 bases: TGTGCCTGGAGTGTACGGGGGACAGCTAACTATGGCTACACCTTC. Using reference TRBV30 and TRBJ1-2 for the parts outside the CDR3, the full variable domain is SQTIHQWPATLVQPVGSPLSLECTVEGTSNPNLYWYRQAAGRGLQLLFYSVGIGQISSEVPQNLSASRPQDRQFILSSKKLLLSDSGFYLCAWSVRGTANYGYTFGSGTRLTVV.

In this sample, this clonotype turned up a few times. The chain couples TRBV6-5 to TRBJ2-5, with TRBD1 as a possible D gene (5 bases). Germline CDR1 is MNHEY and CDR2 is SVGAGI. The CDR3 has 15 amino acids. Deletions cut 6 bases from V and 4 bases from J, with 18 bases between. The DNA for the CDR3 is TGTGCCAGCAGCTTAGGGGTGGGATATACAGAGACCCAGTACTTC. Residues: CASSLGVGYTETQYF.

Concerning this clonotype: A single base separates this from a much larger clone, so it may be a read error. Without the conserved terminal phenylalanine or tryptophan, this CDR3 likely stems from a read error. V and J are TRBV5-6 and TRBJ1-1, with 9 nucleotides matching TRBD1. The CDR3 extends over 15 amino acids. From germline, CDR1 is SGHDT and CDR2 YYEEEE. After removal of 4 bases from V and 3 bases from J, the junction contained 7 bases not matched to a gene. In DNA form, the CDR3 reads TGTGCCAGCAGCCCTCCGGGACAGGGTTACACTGAAGCTTTCCTT. As protein: CASSPPGQGYTEAFL.

The chain has TRBV10-3 and TRBJ1-1, with D perhaps TRBD1 (5 bases). With 5 bases removed from V and 4 bases from J, the gap between germline ends came to 14 bases. CDR1 ENHRY and CDR2 SYGVKD come from the germline V gene. The length of the CDR3 is 14 residues. The CDR3 sequence: CAISYSLGGTEAFF. The CDR3 DNA reads TGTGCCATCAGTTACTCACTGGGGGGCACTGAAGCTTTCTTT.

This clonotype appeared a few times. V usage is TRBV6-1 and J usage is TRBJ2-5, with D possibly TRBD2 on 6 matching bases. V shed 5 bases and J shed 5 bases, with 15 bases lying between them. The germline gives CDR1 MNHNS, CDR2 SASEGT. The CDR3 is 14 residues long. The CDR3 nucleotides are TGTGCCAGCAGTTTATCACCGGGAGTGGAGACCCAGTACTTC. Translating it yields CASSLSPGVETQYF.

As concerns this clonotype: A much larger clonotype is one base distant, so this may be a read error. This chain links TRBV7-2 with TRBJ2-7; tentative D call: TRBD1 (5 bases). Germline values: CDR1 SGHTA, CDR2 FQGNSA. The CDR3 loop spans 14 amino acids. Here the CDR3 DNA reads TGTGCCGGCAGCTTGTCAATGCAGGGATACGAGCAGTACTTC. Residues: CAGSLSMQGYEQYF.

This clonotype appeared many times. The chain recombines TRBV24-1 with TRBJ1-2; no definite D call. The germline V gene encodes CDR1 KGHDR and CDR2 SFDVKD. V gave up 3 bases and J gave up 5 bases, with 6 bases separating them. This CDR3 has 12 amino acids. The CDR3 spells CATSDGSYGYTF. CDR3 DNA: TGTGCCACCAGTGATGGTAGTTATGGCTACACCTTC.

As for this clonotype: This clone may be a read error of a much larger clone one base away. This chain joins TRBV24-1 and TRBJ2-2; 9 bases map to TRBD2. Trimming at V came to 6 bases and at J to 1 base, leaving 11 bases not matched to a gene. This CDR3 comprises 18 residues. The V gene's germline CDR1 is KGHDR and CDR2 SFDVKD. The CDR3 DNA sequence: TGTGCCACCAGTAGTGCAATCGAACTAGCGGGGAACACCGGGGAGCTGTTTTTT. It translates to CATSSAIELAGNTGELFF.

This chain connects TRBV10-2 to TRBJ1-2; no reliable D call. The V end was cut by 2 bases, the J end by 5 bases, with 9 bases between. Germline V CDR1 and CDR2: WSHSY, SAAADI. The CDR3 length is 13 residues. The CDR3 nucleotides are TGCGCCAGCAGTGAGCCGGACCTATATGGCTACACCTTC. This encodes CASSEPDLYGYTF.